In this sample, the clone carrying this T cell receptor (beta chain) turned up many times. This record belongs to a study of tumor-infiltrating lymphocytes in primary liver carcinoma. On the study more broadly: Ages ranged from 30 to 69, with HCC or mixed HCC-cholangiocarcinoma.

RNA isolated from unsorted whole blood supplied the blood RNA, with germline DNA also extracted. After removal of 5 bases from V and 0 bases from J, the junction contained 6 bases not matched to a gene. The CDR3 spans 18 residues. From roughly 0.45 ug total RNA, TCR beta cDNA was generated with a primer in the constant region. The TCR beta library was amplified through three nested multiplex PCR rounds in a modified ARM-PCR procedure. Amplification in the first two PCR rounds was performed using TRBV1-TRBV30 forward primers and a C-beta reverse primer for around 9 cycles each. TCRdb independently ran MiXCR on the multiplex PCR reads; one entry per CDR3 protein. The sample yields fewer than 250,000 distinct CDR3 sequences, less than 70% seen once.

This chain connects TRBV12-3 or TRBV12-4 to TRBJ2-6; 11 nucleotides agree with TRBD1. The specimen was peripheral blood. The receptor was isolated from a woman aged 60-75 years with primary liver carcinoma and hepatitis B virus infection. In DNA, the CDR3 is TGTGCCAGCAGTCCTCGGACAGGGGGCTCCTCTGGGGCCAACGTCCTGACTTTC. As protein: CASSPRTGGSSGANVLTF.